This entry lists 8 T cell receptor beta chains sequenced from one sample in a study of T-cell memory formation after mild COVID-19. TCRdb re-called the 5' RACE reads through MiXCR, storing one row per CDR3 protein. The data hold around 430,000 distinct CDR3 sequences, with approximately 15% observed a single time. The sequenced sample was PBMCs or a T cell subset sorted from them (not recorded which). The receptor set was obtained from a man younger than 30 who had mild COVID-19 (a few samples of this study predate the infection). Cell type and time point are not known.

This clonotype was recorded a few times. This chain joins TRBV4-3 and TRBJ2-1; 10 bases fit TRBD2. The junction had 8 bases not matched to a gene; V was cut back by 0 bases and J by 9 bases. CDR3 length: 16 amino acids. In germline, CDR1 is LGHNA, CDR2 YSLEER. The CDR3 DNA follows: TGCGCCAGCAGCCAAGAAAGGAGCGGGGGGGCGGTTGAGCAGTTCTTC. It is translated as CASSQERSGGAVEQFF.

This clonotype appeared a few times. This chain links TRBV7-9 with TRBJ2-4; 7 bases fit TRBD2. Losses at the gene ends were 8 bases for V and 8 bases for J; bases not matched to a gene: 9. The CDR3 length is 13 residues. Per the germline V gene, CDR1 is SEHNR and CDR2 is FQNEAQ (reference sequence). Here the CDR3 DNA reads TGTGCCAGCGGGCCTGGAGGGAGGGACATTCAGTACTTC. This translates into CASGPGGRDIQYF.

This rearrangement joins TRBV9 to TRBJ1-1, with D maybe TRBD1 (5 bases). The V gene lost 0 bases and the J gene lost 12 bases, with 15 bases spanning the gap. CDR1 is SGDLS, CDR2 YYNGEE, per germline. This CDR3 is 13 amino acids long. DNA of the CDR3: TGTGCCAGCAGCGTAGTCGATAGGGGATGGACTTTCTTT. Translation gives CASSVVDRGWTFF.

The chain carries TRBV30 and TRBJ1-3; unclear D gene. V gave up 0 bases and J gave up 0 bases, with 3 bases separating them. The CDR3 extends over 13 amino acids. CDR1 is GTSNPN and CDR2 is SVGIG in the germline V gene (reference sequence). CDR3 in amino acids: CAWSVSSGNTIYF. The CDR3 DNA sequence: TGTGCCTGGAGTGTGAGCTCTGGAAACACCATATATTTT.

This clonotype was counted only a few times. J is TRBJ1-1 and V is TRBV6-1; 8 bases align to TRBD1. Unmatched junction bases numbered 5, after V lost 2 bases and J lost 0 bases. The CDR3 length is 16 residues. Germline assignment: CDR1 MNHNS and CDR2 SASEGT. CDR3 in amino acids: CASSEQGARMNTEAFF. Here the CDR3 DNA reads TGTGCCAGCAGTGAACAGGGGGCTCGGATGAACACTGAAGCTTTCTTT.

The sample holds a few counts of this clonotype. This sequence joins TRBV27 and TRBJ1-2; the D is unclear. CDR1 and CDR2 from the germline V gene are MNHEY and SMNVEV (reference sequence). This CDR3 contains 15 residues. V shed 5 bases and J shed 6 bases, with 19 bases lying between them. The CDR3: CASSPKTPIVHGYTF. The CDR3 DNA sequence: TGTGCCAGCAGTCCGAAGACACCGATCGTACATGGCTACACCTTC.

This clonotype was observed a handful of times. The CDR3 region has the DNA TGCAGTGCTAGTCGACAGGGGATAGAGACCCAGTACTTC. Residues: CSASRQGIETQYF. This chain uses TRBV20-1 with TRBJ2-5; 8 bases are shared with TRBD1. V trimming: 3 bases; J trimming: 4 bases; junction bases outside the gene matches: 4. The CDR3 runs 13 residues. The germline V gene encodes CDR1 DFQATT and CDR2 SNEGSKA (reference sequence).

The gene calls are TRBV20-1 and TRBJ2-1, with 9 bases fitting TRBD2. Trimming removed 3 bases from V and 7 bases from J; junction bases left unmatched: 7. The CDR3 consists of 14 residues. Germline CDR1 DFQATT, CDR2 SNEGSKA (reference sequence). Here the CDR3 DNA reads TGCAGTGCTAGGATTAGCGGGGGAATTAATGAGCAGTTCTTC. Protein sequence: CSARISGGINEQFF.